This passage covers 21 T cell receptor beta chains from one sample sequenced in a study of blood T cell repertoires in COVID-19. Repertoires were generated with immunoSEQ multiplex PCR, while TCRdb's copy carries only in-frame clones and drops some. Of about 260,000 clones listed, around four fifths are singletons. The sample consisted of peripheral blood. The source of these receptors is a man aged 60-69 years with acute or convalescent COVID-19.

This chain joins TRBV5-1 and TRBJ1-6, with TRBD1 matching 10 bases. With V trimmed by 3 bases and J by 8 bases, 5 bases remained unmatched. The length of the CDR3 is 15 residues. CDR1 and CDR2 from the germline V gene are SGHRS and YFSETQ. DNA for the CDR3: TGCGCCAGCAGCTCGGCCGGACAGGGGGATTCACCCCTCCACTTT. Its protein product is CASSSAGQGDSPLHF.

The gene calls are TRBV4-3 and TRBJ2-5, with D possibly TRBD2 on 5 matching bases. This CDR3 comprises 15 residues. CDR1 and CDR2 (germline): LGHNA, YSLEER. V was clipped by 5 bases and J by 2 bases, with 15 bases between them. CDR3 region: CASSSQRRGQETQYF. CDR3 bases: TGCGCCAGCAGCTCCCAAAGGAGAGGGCAAGAGACCCAGTACTTC.

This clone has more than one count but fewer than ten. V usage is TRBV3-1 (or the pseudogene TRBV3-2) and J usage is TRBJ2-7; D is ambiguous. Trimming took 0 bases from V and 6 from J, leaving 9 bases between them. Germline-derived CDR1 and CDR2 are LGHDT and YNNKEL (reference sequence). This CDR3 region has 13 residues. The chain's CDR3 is CASSQDPDTEQYF. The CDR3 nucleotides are TGTGCCAGCAGCCAAGACCCAGACACCGAGCAGTACTTC.

The CDR3, as DNA: TGTGCCATCAGAGGGGGCATGGACACTGAAGCTTTCTTT. Its protein is CAIRGGMDTEAFF. V and J are TRBV10-3 and TRBJ1-1; 7 bases are shared with TRBD1. CDR1 ENHRY and CDR2 SYGVKD come from the germline V gene. The trim removed 6 bases at V and 3 bases at J, leaving 4 bases unmatched. This CDR3 has 13 amino acids.

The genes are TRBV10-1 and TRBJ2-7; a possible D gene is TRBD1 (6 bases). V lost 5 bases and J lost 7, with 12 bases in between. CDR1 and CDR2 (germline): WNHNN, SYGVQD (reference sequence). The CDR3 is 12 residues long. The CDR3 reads CASSFRGQEQYF. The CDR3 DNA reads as TGCGCCAGCAGTTTCAGGGGCCAGGAGCAGTACTTC.

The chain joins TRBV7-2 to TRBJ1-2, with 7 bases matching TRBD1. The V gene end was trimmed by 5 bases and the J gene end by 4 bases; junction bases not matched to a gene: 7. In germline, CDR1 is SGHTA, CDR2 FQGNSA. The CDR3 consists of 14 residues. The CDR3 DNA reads TGTGCCAGCAGCCAAGGGACAGACCGCTATGGCTACACCTTC. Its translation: CASSQGTDRYGYTF.

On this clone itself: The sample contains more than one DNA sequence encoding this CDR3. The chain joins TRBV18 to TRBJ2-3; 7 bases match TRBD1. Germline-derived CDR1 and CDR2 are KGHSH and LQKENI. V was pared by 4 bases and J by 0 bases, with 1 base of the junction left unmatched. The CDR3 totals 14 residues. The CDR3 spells CASSQGQSTDTQYF. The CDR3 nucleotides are TGTGCCAGCTCACAGGGACAGAGCACAGATACGCAGTATTTT.

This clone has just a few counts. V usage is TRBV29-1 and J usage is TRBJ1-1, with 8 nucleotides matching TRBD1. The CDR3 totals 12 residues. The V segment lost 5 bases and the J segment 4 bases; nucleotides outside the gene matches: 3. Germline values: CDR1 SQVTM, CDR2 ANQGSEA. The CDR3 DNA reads TGCAGCGTTAGAACAGGGGGCACTGAAGCTTTCTTT. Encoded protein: CSVRTGGTEAFF.

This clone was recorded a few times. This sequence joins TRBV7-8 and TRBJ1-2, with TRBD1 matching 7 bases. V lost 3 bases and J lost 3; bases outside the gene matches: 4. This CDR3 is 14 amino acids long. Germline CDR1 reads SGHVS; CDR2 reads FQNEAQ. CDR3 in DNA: TGTGCCAGCAGCTTCCGGGACAGCTACTATGGCTACACCTTC. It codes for CASSFRDSYYGYTF.

The CDR3 reads CASSWGVASGGSDTQYF. The CDR3 DNA sequence: TGTGCCAGCAGCTGGGGTGTGGCTAGCGGGGGATCAGATACGCAGTATTTT. This sequence joins TRBV7-2 and TRBJ2-3, with TRBD2 matching 10 bases. J lost 4 bases, V lost 4 bases, and 11 bases had no gene match. Looked up from germline, CDR1 is SGHTA and CDR2 is FQGNSA. CDR3 length equals 17 residues.

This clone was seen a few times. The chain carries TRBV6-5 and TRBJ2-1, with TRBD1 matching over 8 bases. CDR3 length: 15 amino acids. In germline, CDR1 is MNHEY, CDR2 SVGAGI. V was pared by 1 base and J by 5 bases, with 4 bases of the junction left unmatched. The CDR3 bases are TGTGCCAGCAGTTACTTTGGACAGGGCCACAATGAGCAGTTCTTC. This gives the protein CASSYFGQGHNEQFF.

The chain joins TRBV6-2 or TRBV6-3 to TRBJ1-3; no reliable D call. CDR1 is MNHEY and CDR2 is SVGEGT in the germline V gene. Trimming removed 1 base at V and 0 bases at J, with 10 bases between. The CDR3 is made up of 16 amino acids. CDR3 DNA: TGTGCCAGCAGTTACTGGACGGGAGTCTCTGGAAACACCATATATTTT. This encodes CASSYWTGVSGNTIYF.

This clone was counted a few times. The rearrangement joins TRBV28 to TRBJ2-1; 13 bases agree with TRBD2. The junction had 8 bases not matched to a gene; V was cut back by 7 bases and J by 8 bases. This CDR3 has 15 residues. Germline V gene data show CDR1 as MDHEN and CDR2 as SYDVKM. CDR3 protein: CASTQGTSGKDEQFF. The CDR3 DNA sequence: TGTGCCAGCACCCAGGGGACTAGCGGGAAGGATGAGCAGTTCTTC.

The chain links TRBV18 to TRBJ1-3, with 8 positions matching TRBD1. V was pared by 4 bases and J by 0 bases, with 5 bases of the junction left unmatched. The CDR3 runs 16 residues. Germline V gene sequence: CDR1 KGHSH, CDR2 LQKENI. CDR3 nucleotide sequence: TGTGCCAGCTCACAAGGGACAGGAAACTCTGGAAACACCATATATTTT. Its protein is CASSQGTGNSGNTIYF.

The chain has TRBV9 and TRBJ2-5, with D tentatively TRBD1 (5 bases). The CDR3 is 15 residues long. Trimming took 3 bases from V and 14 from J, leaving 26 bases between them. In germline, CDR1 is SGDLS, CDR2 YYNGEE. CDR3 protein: CASSATSQLTATLYF. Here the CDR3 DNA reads TGTGCCAGCAGCGCTACGTCCCAGCTGACAGCCACACTTTACTTC.

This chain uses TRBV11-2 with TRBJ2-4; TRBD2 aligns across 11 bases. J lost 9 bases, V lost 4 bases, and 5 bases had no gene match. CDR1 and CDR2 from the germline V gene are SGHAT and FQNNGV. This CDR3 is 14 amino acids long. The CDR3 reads CASSSTTSGSIQYF. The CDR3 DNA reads TGTGCCAGCAGCTCGACCACTAGCGGGAGCATTCAGTACTTC. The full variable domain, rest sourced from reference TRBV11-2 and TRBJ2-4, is EAGVAQSPRYKIIEKRQSVAFWCNPISGHATLYWYQQILGQGPKLLIQFQNNGVVDDSQLPKDRFSAERLKGVDSTLKIQPAKLEDSAVYLCASSSTTSGSIQYFGAGTRLSVL.

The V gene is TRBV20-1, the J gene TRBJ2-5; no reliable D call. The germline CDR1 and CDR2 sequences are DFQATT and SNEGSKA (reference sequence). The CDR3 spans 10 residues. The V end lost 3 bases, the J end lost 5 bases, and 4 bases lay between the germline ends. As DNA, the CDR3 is TGCAGTGCTAGTCTCGAGACCCAGTACTTC. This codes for CSASLETQYF.

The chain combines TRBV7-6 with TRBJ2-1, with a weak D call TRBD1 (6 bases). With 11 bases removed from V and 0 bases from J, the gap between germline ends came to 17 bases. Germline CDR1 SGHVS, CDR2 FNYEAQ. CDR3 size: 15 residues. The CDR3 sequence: CAVSQGIVSYNEQFF. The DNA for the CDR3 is TGTGCCGTCTCCCAGGGGATCGTCTCCTACAATGAGCAGTTCTTC.

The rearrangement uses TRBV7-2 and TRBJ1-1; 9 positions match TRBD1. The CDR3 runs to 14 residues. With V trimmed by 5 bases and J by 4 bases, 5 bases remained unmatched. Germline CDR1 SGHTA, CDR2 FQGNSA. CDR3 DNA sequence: TGTGCCAGCAGCCCCACAGGGGGCGGCACTGAAGCTTTCTTT. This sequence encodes CASSPTGGGTEAFF.

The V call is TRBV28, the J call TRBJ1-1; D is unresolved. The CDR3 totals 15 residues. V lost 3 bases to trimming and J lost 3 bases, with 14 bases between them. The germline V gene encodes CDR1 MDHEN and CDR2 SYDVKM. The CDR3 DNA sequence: TGTGCCAGCAGTTTCCCTCCTGAGGGTTACACTGAAGCTTTCTTT. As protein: CASSFPPEGYTEAFF.

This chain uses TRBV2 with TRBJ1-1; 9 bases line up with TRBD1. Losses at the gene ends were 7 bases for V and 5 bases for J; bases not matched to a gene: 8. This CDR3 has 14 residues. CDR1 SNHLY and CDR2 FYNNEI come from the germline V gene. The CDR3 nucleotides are TGTGCCAGCAACCCGACAGGGGGTAGTACTGAAGCTTTCTTT. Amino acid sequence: CASNPTGGSTEAFF.